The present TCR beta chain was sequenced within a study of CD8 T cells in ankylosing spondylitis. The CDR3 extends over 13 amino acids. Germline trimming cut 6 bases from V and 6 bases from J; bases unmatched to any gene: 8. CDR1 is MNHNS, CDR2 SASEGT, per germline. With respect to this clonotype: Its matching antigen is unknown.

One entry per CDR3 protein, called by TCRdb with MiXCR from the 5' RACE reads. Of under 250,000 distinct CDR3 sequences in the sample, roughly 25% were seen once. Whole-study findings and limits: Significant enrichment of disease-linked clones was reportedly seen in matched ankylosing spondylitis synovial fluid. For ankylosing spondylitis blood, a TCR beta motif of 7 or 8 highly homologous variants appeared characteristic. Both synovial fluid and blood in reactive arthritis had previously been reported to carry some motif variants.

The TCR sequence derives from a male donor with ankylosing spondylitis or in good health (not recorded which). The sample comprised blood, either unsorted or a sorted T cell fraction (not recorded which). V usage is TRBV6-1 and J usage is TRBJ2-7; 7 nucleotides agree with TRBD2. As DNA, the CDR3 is TGTGCCAGCAGGACTAGCCCCTTCTTCGAGCAGTACTTC. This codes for CASRTSPFFEQYF.